Presented here are 4 T cell receptor beta chains from one specimen sequenced in a study of cytomegalovirus exposure and HLA in healthy donors. The PCR had 60 Vbeta and 13 Jbeta primers. Assay used: immunoSEQ multiplex PCR; TCRdb lists only in-frame clones, some missing. The sample consists of about 160,000 clones, about three quarters of them appearing once. Sample: PBMCs. These receptors all come from a woman aged 45 to 65 in good health and CMV-seropositive.

The V and J genes are TRBV1 and TRBJ2-7; the D call TRBD2 from the table was never checked on the DNA. TRBV1 constitutes a pseudogene. This CDR3 region has 16 residues. The CDR3 protein is CTSSLRGLAWTYEQYF. CDR3 nucleotide sequence: TGCACCAGCAGCTTAAGAGGTCTAGCGTGGACCTACGAGCAGTACTTC.

V usage is TRBV9 and J usage is TRBJ1-1; no firm D call. Germline V gives CDR1 SGDLS, CDR2 YYNGEE. The V gene lost 0 bases and the J gene lost 1 base, with 7 bases spanning the gap. The length of the CDR3 is 14 residues. CDR3 residues: CASSVDGGNTEAFF. The CDR3 DNA reads as TGTGCCAGCAGCGTAGACGGAGGGAACACTGAAGCTTTCTTT. Looking up the rest from reference TRBV9 and TRBJ1-1 gives the full variable domain: DSGVTQTPKHLITATGQRVTLRCSPRSGDLSVYWYQQSLDQGLQFLIQYYNGEERAKGNILERFSAQQFPDLHSELNLSSLELGDSALYFCASSVDGGNTEAFFGQGTRLTVV.

This clone has a handful of counts. This chain joins TRBV30 and TRBJ1-2; D perhaps matches TRBD1 (6 bases). Trimming took 1 base from V and 8 from J, leaving 17 bases between them. The CDR3 length is 14 residues. The germline CDR1 and CDR2 sequences are GTSNPN and SVGIG (reference sequence). CDR3 DNA sequence: TGTGCCTGGAGTGCCATCAGGGGTGGACAAGGCTACACCTTC. Its translation: CAWSAIRGGQGYTF.

The gene calls are TRBV6-5 and TRBJ2-7; possible D gene TRBD1, 6 bases. This CDR3 has 12 amino acids. V was clipped by 8 bases and J by 1 base, with 9 bases between them. CDR1 and CDR2 (germline): MNHEY, SVGAGI. CDR3 region: CASSGASYEQYF. As DNA, the CDR3 is TGTGCCAGCTCAGGGGCTTCCTACGAGCAGTACTTC.